The entry below gives a single T cell receptor beta chain sequence along with its context. V dropped 5 bases and J dropped 10 bases, with 26 bases sitting between them. CDR3 length: 16 residues. Germline values: CDR1 SEHNR, CDR2 FQNEAQ (reference sequence). This sample stems from a study of blood T cell repertoires in COVID-19. Study summary: T cells, B-cell-depleted T cells, or PBMCs supplied cDNA or gDNA.

Study processing details: Estimates of nucleated cell counts were drawn from the amplification of reference gene primers. Repertoires were generated with immunoSEQ multiplex PCR, while TCRdb's copy carries only in-frame clones and drops some. V, J and clone size were drawn from that table, and D and trimming were deduced from the DNA. The repertoire has about 480,000 clones, 75% to 90% of them found once; the top ten carry roughly 4%. The receptor comes from a woman aged 25 to 39 with acute or convalescent COVID-19. The sample consisted of peripheral blood. The chain is built from TRBV7-9 and TRBJ2-5, with a tentative D call TRBD2 (6 bases). The CDR3 here is CASSPKTGTRSMNQYF. CDR3 nucleotides: TGTGCCAGCAGCCCCAAGACCGGGACTCGGAGTATGAACCAGTACTTC.